Following are 4 T cell receptor beta chains from one sample sequenced in a study of siplizumab effects on memory and regulatory T cells. Method: immunoSEQ multiplex PCR; TCRdb's copy keeps in-frame clones and lacks some. This sample has some 110,000 clones, with 90% to 95% found just once. The sequencing input was non-Treg CD4+ T cells sorted from blood. These receptors were collected from a human donor in good health.

The rearrangement uses TRBV7-9 and TRBJ1-5; maybe TRBD1 (5 bases). CDR1 is SEHNR, CDR2 FQNEAQ, per germline (reference sequence). V lost 1 base and J lost 1, with 11 bases in between. The CDR3 spans 16 residues. CDR3 DNA: TGTGCCAGCAGCTTAGGAGCAGGGAAGAGCAATCAGCCCCAGCATTTT. This translates into CASSLGAGKSNQPQHF.

The rearrangement links TRBV10-3 to TRBJ2-2; TRBD2 aligns across 7 bases. Per germline, CDR1 ENHRY and CDR2 SYGVKD. The CDR3 consists of 17 residues. V lost 4 bases to trimming and J lost 3 bases; unmatched junction nucleotides: 11. CDR3 region: CAISASLGLADTGELFF. In DNA form, the CDR3 reads TGTGCCATCAGTGCCTCTCTGGGGCTAGCGGACACCGGGGAGCTGTTTTTT.

The chain employs TRBV5-5 and TRBJ2-1; no reliable D call. CDR1 and CDR2 (germline): SGHKS, YYEKEE (reference sequence). The germline V and J ends were trimmed by 5 bases and 5 bases, with 11 bases remaining between them. This CDR3 comprises 13 residues. In nucleotides, the CDR3 is TGTGCCAGCAGTGGAACGTTCCACAATGAGCAGTTCTTC. This gives the protein CASSGTFHNEQFF.

This clone was observed a single time. The V and J genes are TRBV15 and TRBJ1-1; maybe TRBD1 (5 bases). The V end lost 1 base, the J end lost 10 bases, and 10 bases lay between the germline ends. This CDR3 spans 12 amino acids. From germline, CDR1 is LNHNV and CDR2 YYDKDF (reference sequence). The CDR3 DNA is TGTGCCACCAGCAGAGCAAGGGGCGTAGCTTTCTTT. Translated: CATSRARGVAFF.